This TCR beta chain was sequenced in a study of human T cells and chemical hapten exposure. Time point given: patch test 1, 2 weeks after DPC sensitization. Documented treatment: therapeutic diphenylcyclopropenone sensitization with weekly scalp DPC. Ahead of applying each patch test, blood was sampled. Study results and limitations: Expanded TCRs made up significantly more big CDR3 similarity clusters than controls did.

This clonotype has ten or more counts. Its cognate antigen is unknown. The CDR3 is made up of 14 amino acids. Germline values: CDR1 LGHDT, CDR2 YNNKEL (reference sequence). V dropped 4 bases and J dropped 8 bases, with 15 bases sitting between them. The library labeled individual cDNA molecules by adding unique molecular identifiers to them. As originally analysed: Sampled TCR counts reached a median of roughly 100,000 per sample, with values ranging from roughly 20,000 to 700,000. Each CDR3 protein gets one entry after TCRdb re-called the RACE reads with MiXCR. The V and J calls follow TCRdb's processing rather than the paper's. The sample has approximately 82,000 distinct CDR3 sequences; about 12% are singletons.

This receptor was obtained from a woman aged 55-69 years with alopecia areata. Some clones in this sample may be carry-over from other donors' samples. Sequenced material: whole blood, taken in connection with sensitization to the hapten diphenylcyclopropenone (DPC). The J gene is TRBJ2-1, the V gene TRBV3-1; maybe TRBD1 (5 bases). CDR3: CASSRRRALDEQFF. For the CDR3, the DNA is TGTGCCAGCAGCCGCCGCAGGGCCCTGGATGAGCAGTTCTTC.